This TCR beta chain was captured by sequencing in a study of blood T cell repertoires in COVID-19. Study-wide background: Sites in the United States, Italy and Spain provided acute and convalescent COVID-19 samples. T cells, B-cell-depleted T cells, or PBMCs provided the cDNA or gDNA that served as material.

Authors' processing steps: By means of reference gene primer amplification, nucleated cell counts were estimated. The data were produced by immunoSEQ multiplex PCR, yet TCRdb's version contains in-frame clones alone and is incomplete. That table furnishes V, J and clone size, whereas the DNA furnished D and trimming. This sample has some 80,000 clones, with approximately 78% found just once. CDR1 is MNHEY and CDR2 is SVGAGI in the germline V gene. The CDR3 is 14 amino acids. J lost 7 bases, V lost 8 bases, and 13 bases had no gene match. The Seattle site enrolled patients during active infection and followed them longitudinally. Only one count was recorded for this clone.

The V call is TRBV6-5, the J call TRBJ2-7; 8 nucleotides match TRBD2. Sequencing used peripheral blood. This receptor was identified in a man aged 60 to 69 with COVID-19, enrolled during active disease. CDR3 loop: CASLVAGGFGEQYF. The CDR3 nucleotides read TGTGCCAGCCTTGTTGCGGGGGGATTTGGGGAGCAGTACTTC.